The following is a T cell receptor (beta chain) sequence with its context. The antigen is undetermined. These data are taken from a study of T cell responses to AZD1222 COVID-19 vaccine. Repertoires were generated with immunoSEQ multiplex PCR, while TCRdb's copy carries only in-frame clones and drops some. The table has some 96,000 clones, roughly 86% seen once. Study-wide results and limits: With two AZD1222 doses given, Spike-specific TCR breadth and depth both rose.

The CDR3 runs to 14 residues. The ends were cut back, 4 bases at V and 2 bases at J, with 13 bases in the middle. Per the germline V gene, CDR1 is SGHRS and CDR2 is YFSETQ. The TCR was taken from an adult who received the AZD1222 COVID-19 vaccine. The input for sequencing was peripheral blood, taken 28 days after the second AZD1222 dose. V and J are TRBV5-1 and TRBJ2-7; D may correspond to TRBD1 or TRBD2 (5 bases each). The CDR3 region has the DNA TGCGCCAGCAGCCCCACGGGACCCACCTACGAGCAGTACTTC. Translated, it gives CASSPTGPTYEQYF.